The 22 T cell receptor beta chains below all came from one sample that was sequenced in a study of regulatory T cells in long-lasting Graves disease. iRepertoire HTBI primers and Arm-PCR of CDR3 regions built TCR beta libraries. TCRdb reanalysed the multiplex PCR reads using MiXCR and keeps one entry per CDR3 protein. Here the sample spans 350,000 to 500,000 distinct CDR3 sequences, 21% being singletons. The time point: persistent/refractory GD, antithyroid drugs over 5 years with positive TRAb. RNA from PBMCs was the source of the TCR library. The sequencing here drew on peripheral blood mononuclear cells (PBMCs), taken when the disease was refractory, from a patient treated with antithyroid drugs. The receptors stem from a female donor with Graves disease.

The gene calls are TRBV7-3 and TRBJ2-3; D could derive from TRBD1 or TRBD2 (5 bases each). The V end was cut by 5 bases, the J end by 6 bases, with 18 bases between. Germline CDR1 is SGHTA and CDR2 is FQGTGA. The CDR3 loop spans 15 amino acids. The CDR3 region has the DNA TGTGCCAGCAGCCCGGGGCAAGGCCCTGGGGATACGCAGTATTTT. Translated: CASSPGQGPGDTQYF.

The genes are TRBV6-1 and TRBJ1-5; D is undetermined. Germline V CDR1 and CDR2: MNHNS, SASEGT. V was pared by 2 bases and J by 0 bases, with 11 bases between. The length of the CDR3 is 16 residues. CDR3 bases: TGTGCCAGCAGTGAATTGGTGGGAGATAGCAATCAGCCCCAGCATTTT. Amino acid sequence: CASSELVGDSNQPQHF.

The J gene is TRBJ2-1, the V gene TRBV4-1; possibly TRBD2 for D (7 bases). The CDR3 is 21 amino acids. V was trimmed by 1 base and J by 4 bases, leaving 29 bases between them. Germline V gene lookup returns CDR1 MGHRA and CDR2 YSYEKL. CDR3 loop: CASSQVAIGGGGSYAYNEQFF. CDR3 DNA sequence: TGCGCCAGCAGCCAAGTGGCCATAGGGGGAGGGGGTTCTTATGCATACAATGAGCAGTTCTTC.

This clonotype showed up many times. The J gene is TRBJ1-2, the V gene TRBV2; D might be TRBD1 (6 bases). Looked up from germline, CDR1 is SNHLY and CDR2 is FYNNEI. The CDR3 contains 13 residues. V was pared by 3 bases and J by 4 bases, with 9 bases between. CDR3 protein: CASSEEGGYGYTF. The CDR3 region has the DNA TGTGCCAGCAGTGAGGAGGGGGGCTATGGCTACACCTTC.

Only a few counts were recorded for this clonotype. The chain is built from TRBV7-9 and TRBJ1-5, with a tentative D call TRBD1 (6 bases). Germline V CDR1 and CDR2: SEHNR, FQNEAQ (reference sequence). V lost 0 bases to trimming and J lost 0 bases, with 9 bases between them. The length of the CDR3 is 16 residues. For the CDR3, the DNA is TGTGCCAGCAGCTTAGCAGGGGGAGATAGCAATCAGCCCCAGCATTTT. Amino acids: CASSLAGGDSNQPQHF.

This clonotype was observed a few times. The chain couples TRBV6-1 to TRBJ1-1; D might be TRBD1 (6 bases). Between the trimmed V and J ends, which lost 8 bases and 8 bases, there was a span of 18 bases. The CDR3 runs 13 residues. CDR1 and CDR2 from the germline V gene are MNHNS and SASEGT. Here the CDR3 reads CASEGGLVREAFF. The DNA of the CDR3 is TGTGCCAGCGAGGGGGGCCTGGTGAGAGAAGCTTTCTTT.

At least ten counts were recorded for this clonotype. The gene calls are TRBV13 and TRBJ2-3; either TRBD1 or TRBD2 may supply D (5 bases each). Germline V lookup: CDR1 PRHDT, CDR2 FYEKMQ (reference sequence). This CDR3 has 15 amino acids. V dropped 2 bases and J dropped 2 bases, with 11 bases sitting between them. CDR3 sequence reads: CASSLPQGDTDTQYF. CDR3 nucleotides: TGTGCCAGCAGCTTACCGCAGGGAGACACAGATACGCAGTATTTT. Based on the CDR3 plus reference TRBV13 and TRBJ2-3, the full variable domain is AAGVIQSPRHLIKEKRETATLKCYPIPRHDTVYWYQQGPGQDPQFLISFYEKMQSDKGSIPDRFSAQQFSDYHSELNMSSLELGDSALYFCASSLPQGDTDTQYFGPGTRLTVL.

Here the CDR3 reads CSVSKIGTGPETQYF. The CDR3 nucleotides read TGCAGCGTTAGTAAGATCGGGACAGGACCAGAGACCCAGTACTTC. This chain joins TRBV29-1 and TRBJ2-5; 8 bases line up with TRBD1. This CDR3 contains 15 residues. J was trimmed by 4 bases and V by 5 bases; bases with no gene match: 12. The germline V gene encodes CDR1 SQVTM and CDR2 ANQGSEA.

This clonotype showed up many times. The V and J genes are TRBV20-1 and TRBJ2-7, with 7 nucleotides matching TRBD1. CDR3 size: 11 residues. Germline V gene sequence: CDR1 DFQATT, CDR2 SNEGSKA (reference sequence). Trimming removed 7 bases from V and 5 bases from J; junction bases left unmatched: 5. The CDR3 is CSVPGGDEQYF. The CDR3 bases are TGCAGTGTGCCAGGGGGAGACGAGCAGTACTTC.

This clonotype was found many times. The chain has TRBV30 and TRBJ2-5; 10 bases match TRBD1. The germline gives CDR1 GTSNPN, CDR2 SVGIG (reference sequence). V lost 8 bases and J lost 5; bases outside the gene matches: 5. This CDR3 is 12 amino acids long. The CDR3 region has the DNA TGTGCCGGACAGGGGGGGGGGGAGACCCAGTACTTC. This sequence encodes CAGQGGGETQYF. Together with reference TRBV30 and TRBJ2-5, the CDR3 gives the full variable domain: SQTIHQWPATLVQPVGSPLSLECTVEGTSNPNLYWYRQAAGRGLQLLFYSVGIGQISSEVPQNLSASRPQDRQFILSSKKLLLSDSGFYLCAGQGGGETQYFGPGTRLLVL.

The rearrangement links TRBV20-1 to TRBJ1-5; D not certain. Deletions cut 5 bases from V and 10 bases from J, with 15 bases between. This CDR3 is built from 12 residues. CDR1 DFQATT and CDR2 SNEGSKA come from the germline V gene (reference sequence). CDR3 DNA: TGCAGTGCTGGAGCACGCAGGTCCCCCCAGCATTTT. Translation: CSAGARRSPQHF.

The chain has TRBV5-4 and TRBJ1-1; D is possibly TRBD1 (6 bases). The germline gives CDR1 SGHNT, CDR2 YYREEE (reference sequence). Trimming stripped 1 base from V and 3 bases from J, with 22 bases between. The CDR3 is made up of 18 amino acids. CDR3 sequence: CASSLKRATGSPDTEAFF. The DNA of the CDR3 is TGTGCCAGCAGCTTGAAAAGGGCCACAGGGTCCCCCGACACTGAAGCTTTCTTT.

This clonotype was counted between two and nine times. In DNA, the CDR3 is TGTGCCAGCAGCGAGACTAGCGGGAGGGGTCTCTACGAGCAGTACTTC. This codes for CASSETSGRGLYEQYF. The genes are TRBV7-9 and TRBJ2-7, with 14 positions matching TRBD2. Germline V gene data show CDR1 as SEHNR and CDR2 as FQNEAQ (reference sequence). The CDR3 runs to 16 residues. The junction had 6 bases not matched to a gene; V was cut back by 5 bases and J by 3 bases.

This clonotype has at least ten counts. CDR3 protein: CASTEGRLHYYEQYF. The CDR3 DNA follows: TGTGCCAGCACCGAGGGTCGGTTACATTACTACGAGCAGTACTTC. V usage is TRBV2 and J usage is TRBJ2-7, with D possibly being TRBD2 (5 bases). Looked up from germline, CDR1 is SNHLY and CDR2 is FYNNEI. This CDR3 is built from 15 residues. Trimming removed 7 bases at V and 3 bases at J, with 19 bases between.

This clonotype was counted at least ten times. V is TRBV11-2 and J is TRBJ2-1, with 11 positions matching TRBD2. The V gene end was trimmed by 8 bases and the J gene end by 7 bases; junction bases not matched to a gene: 7. Germline V gene lookup returns CDR1 SGHAT and CDR2 FQNNGV. The CDR3 has 14 residues. DNA of the CDR3: TGTGCCAGCGGCCGACTAGCGGGAAGGAATGAGCAGTTCTTC. It encodes CASGRLAGRNEQFF.

Comment on this clonotype: With a much larger clone just one base away, this may be a read error. In nucleotides, the CDR3 is TGTGCCAGCAGTCAAGCCTACCAAGAGACCCAGCACTTC. Amino acid sequence: CASSQAYQETQHF. This rearrangement joins TRBV5-6 to TRBJ2-5, with no clear D. The CDR3 has 13 amino acids. Germline V gives CDR1 SGHDT, CDR2 YYEEEE. Full variable domain (remainder filled in from reference TRBV5-6 and TRBJ2-5): DAGVTQSPTHLIKTRGQQVTLRCSPKSGHDTVSWYQQALGQGPQFIFQYYEEEERQRGNFPDRFSGHQFPNYSSELNVNALLLGDSALYLCASSQAYQETQHFGPGTRLLVL.

The chain uses TRBV25-1 and TRBJ1-2; weak D call: TRBD1 (6 bases). The CDR3 spans 17 residues. Germline V gene sequence: CDR1 MGHDK, CDR2 SYGVNS. V was trimmed by 1 base and J by 11 bases, leaving 26 bases between them. The CDR3 DNA reads as TGTGCCAGCAGTGAATTAAGTTTTTCCTCCGCTCGACAGGCATACACCTTC. Translating it yields CASSELSFSSARQAYTF.

As to this clonotype: With only one base between it and a far larger clone, this is likely a read error. The V and J genes are TRBV28 and TRBJ2-3, with D hard to call. The tail of the sequence fits TRBJ1-1 better, so the J call may be wrong. The CDR3 is 12 residues long. Germline V lookup: CDR1 MDHEN, CDR2 SYDVKM. In DNA, the CDR3 is TGTGCCAGCAGGACCGGGGACACTGAAGCTTTCTTT. Translation gives CASRTGDTEAFF.

The sample holds many counts of this clonotype. The V call is TRBV6-5, the J call TRBJ2-2, with D possibly being TRBD2 (5 bases). The V end was cut by 4 bases, the J end by 3 bases, with 18 bases between. The germline V gene has CDR1 MNHEY and CDR2 SVGAGI. The CDR3 is 17 residues long. CDR3 in amino acids: CASSFSFLAIDTGELFF. CDR3 DNA sequence: TGTGCCAGCAGTTTTAGCTTCCTAGCCATTGACACCGGGGAGCTGTTTTTT.

This clonotype appeared many times. This rearrangement joins TRBV11-2 to TRBJ1-5; perhaps TRBD1 as D (5 bases). CDR1 is SGHAT and CDR2 is FQNNGV in the germline V gene. The CDR3 has 14 residues. Trimming removed 3 bases from V and 6 bases from J, with 12 bases in between. For the CDR3, the DNA is TGTGCCAGCAGCTTTCAGGGACCGGGTCAGCCCCAGCATTTT. The encoded protein is CASSFQGPGQPQHF.

This clonotype was counted ten times or more. In DNA form, the CDR3 reads TGTGCCAGCTACGAGGGGGGGAACACTGAAGCTTTCTTT. Its protein product is CASYEGGNTEAFF. The chain uses TRBV28 and TRBJ1-1; D may be TRBD1 (6 bases). The CDR3 covers 13 residues. The V gene lost 8 bases and the J gene lost 1 base, with 11 bases spanning the gap. Germline assignment: CDR1 MDHEN and CDR2 SYDVKM.

The chain recombines TRBV6-5 with TRBJ2-3; no definite D call. The V and J ends lost 2 bases and 0 bases respectively, with 6 bases between them. Germline assignment: CDR1 MNHEY and CDR2 SVGAGI. The CDR3 is 14 residues long. In nucleotides, the CDR3 is TGTGCCAGCAGTTACGTCCGGAGCACAGATACGCAGTATTTT. It encodes CASSYVRSTDTQYF.